This TCR beta chain was captured by sequencing in a study of blood T cell repertoires in COVID-19. Sequenced by immunoSEQ multiplex PCR; TCRdb stores in-frame clones only, minus some. The table records approximately 100,000 clones, roughly 82% of them present only once. V lost 3 bases to trimming and J lost 2 bases; unmatched junction nucleotides: 2. Germline CDR1 SGDLS, CDR2 YYNGEE. CDR3 length: 16 residues. The sequencing sample was made of peripheral blood. The genes are TRBV9 and TRBJ2-3; 14 bases match TRBD2. This clonotype was obtained from a man aged 70-80 years with active or convalescent COVID-19. The CDR3 sequence: CASSGTSGGFTDTQYF. Written as DNA, the CDR3 is TGTGCCAGCAGCGGGACTAGCGGGGGGTTCACAGATACGCAGTATTTT.